Following are 17 T cell receptor beta chains from one sample sequenced in a study of cytomegalovirus exposure and HLA in healthy donors. The repertoire was sequenced with immunoSEQ multiplex PCR; TCRdb's copy has only in-frame clones and lacks some. This sample has 75,000 to 90,000 clones, with over 85% found just once. The source material was PBMCs. The receptor set was obtained from a woman aged 18-29 years in good health and CMV-seronegative.

This chain links TRBV27 with TRBJ2-6; D is ambiguous. V was clipped by 9 bases and J by 2 bases, with 17 bases between them. Germline CDR1 and CDR2: MNHEY and SMNVEV (reference sequence). The CDR3 has 16 residues. The CDR3 reads CASSGAIPPGANVLTF. The CDR3 nucleotides read TGTGCCAGTAGTGGAGCGATCCCTCCTGGGGCCAACGTCCTGACTTTC. Looking up the rest from reference TRBV27 and TRBJ2-6 gives the full variable domain: EAQVTQNPRYLITVTGKKLTVTCSQNMNHEYMSWYRQDPGLGLRQIYYSMNVEVTDKGDVPEGYKVSRKEKRNFPLILESPSPNQTSLYFCASSGAIPPGANVLTFGAGSRLTVL.

The gene calls are TRBV13 and TRBJ2-7; 11 nucleotides match TRBD1. The V gene end was trimmed by 3 bases and the J gene end by 7 bases; junction bases not matched to a gene: 5. CDR1 and CDR2 from the germline V gene are PRHDT and FYEKMQ (reference sequence). CDR3 length: 14 amino acids. CDR3 DNA sequence: TGTGCCAGCAGCTTCGGACAGGGGGCGGGAGAGCAGTACTTC. Amino acid sequence: CASSFGQGAGEQYF.

V is TRBV6-6 and J is TRBJ2-1, with D hard to call. Trimming removed 2 bases at V and 9 bases at J, with 5 bases between. This CDR3 has 11 residues. In germline, CDR1 is MNHNY, CDR2 SVGAGI (reference sequence). The chain's CDR3 is CASSYLGEQFF. In DNA form, the CDR3 reads TGTGCCAGCAGTTACCTAGGTGAGCAGTTCTTC.

The rearrangement links TRBV28 to TRBJ1-5, with D possibly being TRBD1 (5 bases). Germline lookup yields CDR1 MDHEN and CDR2 SYDVKM. V was cut by 9 bases and J by 3 bases, with 12 bases left in between. CDR3 size: 13 residues. The CDR3 loop reads CASHTGLNQPQHF. DNA of the CDR3: TGTGCCAGTCATACGGGACTCAATCAGCCCCAGCATTTT.

About this clone: Compared with germline, one end of the junction differs, possibly owing to a read error. The chain carries TRBV7-9 and TRBJ1-1, with D uncertain. Per the germline V gene, CDR1 is SEHNR and CDR2 is FQNEAQ (reference sequence). This CDR3 contains 13 residues. CDR3 DNA: TGTGCCAGCAGCTTACGGGTGAACGCTGAAGCTTTCTTT. It specifies CASSLRVNAEAFF.

V usage is TRBV4-3 and J usage is TRBJ1-4; 10 nucleotides agree with TRBD1. The CDR3 runs to 18 residues. Germline values: CDR1 LGHNA, CDR2 YSLEER. The J segment lost 5 bases and the V segment lost 1 base, leaving 10 bases of the junction unmatched. The CDR3: CASSQGRDRGLANEKLFF. The CDR3 nucleotides are TGCGCCAGCAGCCAAGGGCGGGACAGGGGCCTTGCAAATGAAAAACTGTTTTTT.

The genes are TRBV5-6 and TRBJ2-2; a possible D gene is TRBD1 (6 bases). This CDR3 has 15 amino acids. CDR1 SGHDT and CDR2 YYEEEE come from the germline V gene. The V end was cut by 0 bases, the J end by 3 bases, with 9 bases between. The CDR3 nucleotides are TGTGCCAGCAGCTTGGTACAGGGAGACACCGGGGAGCTGTTTTTT. This sequence encodes CASSLVQGDTGELFF.

This clone came up once. This chain joins TRBV29-1 and TRBJ2-5; 7 bases fit TRBD2. Germline CDR1 reads SQVTM; CDR2 reads ANQGSEA. V was pared by 7 bases and J by 2 bases, with 10 bases of the junction left unmatched. The CDR3 sequence is 14 residues long. CDR3 nucleotide sequence: TGCAGCGCAGCTACCGGGACTATACAAGAGACCCAGTACTTC. This encodes CSAATGTIQETQYF. Combining the CDR3 with reference TRBV29-1 and TRBJ2-5 gives the whole variable domain SAVISQKPSRDICQRGTSLTIQCQVDSQVTMMFWYRQQPGQSLTLIATANQGSEATYESGFVIDKFPISRPNLTFSTLTVSNMSPEDSSIYLCSAATGTIQETQYFGPGTRLLVL.

This chain uses TRBV2 with TRBJ2-1, with D hard to call. Germline CDR1 is SNHLY and CDR2 is FYNNEI. The CDR3 is 11 residues long. V lost 7 bases, J lost 5 bases, and 6 bases lay in between. In nucleotides, the CDR3 is TGTGCCAGCATGTCGGACAATGAGCAGTTCTTC. It codes for CASMSDNEQFF.

This clone was seen once. The same CDR3 can be traced to other DNA sequences in this sample. The rearrangement joins TRBV4-1 to TRBJ2-5; D is unresolved. Germline lookup yields CDR1 MGHRA and CDR2 YSYEKL. The ends were cut back, 0 bases at V and 4 bases at J, with 3 bases in the middle. The CDR3 loop spans 12 amino acids. The CDR3 DNA is TGCGCCAGCAGCCAAGATAGAGAGACCCAGTACTTC. Translating it yields CASSQDRETQYF.

This clone appeared a single time. The chain couples TRBV19 to TRBJ1-1, with D tentatively TRBD1 (5 bases). The CDR3 runs to 15 residues. V dropped 7 bases and J dropped 0 bases, with 15 bases sitting between them. Germline CDR1 and CDR2: LNHDA and SQIVND (reference sequence). The CDR3: CASTAGGPLNTEAFF. In nucleotides, the CDR3 is TGTGCCAGTACCGCGGGGGGACCCCTGAACACTGAAGCTTTCTTT.

This chain links TRBV29-1 with TRBJ1-1, with TRBD1 matching over 7 bases. Trimming cost V 4 bases and J 2 bases; bases outside gene matches: 4. The germline gives CDR1 SQVTM, CDR2 ANQGSEA. This CDR3 is 13 amino acids long. The CDR3 region has the DNA TGCAGCGTTGTGGGACAGAGAAACACTGAAGCTTTCTTT. Residues: CSVVGQRNTEAFF. Drawing the rest from reference TRBV29-1 and TRBJ1-1, the complete variable domain is SAVISQKPSRDICQRGTSLTIQCQVDSQVTMMFWYRQQPGQSLTLIATANQGSEATYESGFVIDKFPISRPNLTFSTLTVSNMSPEDSSIYLCSVVGQRNTEAFFGQGTRLTVV.

The rearrangement joins TRBV2 to TRBJ1-5; TRBD1 aligns across 7 bases. Germline V gene data show CDR1 as SNHLY and CDR2 as FYNNEI. This CDR3 has 18 residues. J lost 2 bases, V lost 0 bases, and 10 bases had no gene match. CDR3 coding DNA: TGTGCCAGCAGTGAAGCGCTATTTAGGCAGGGGGGCAATCAGCCCCAGCATTTT. As protein: CASSEALFRQGGNQPQHF.

This chain joins TRBV5-5 and TRBJ1-3, with D possibly being TRBD1 (6 bases). This CDR3 has 13 amino acids. Germline V lookup: CDR1 SGHKS, CDR2 YYEKEE (reference sequence). V lost 3 bases to trimming and J lost 4 bases, with 8 bases between them. CDR3 loop: CASSWTVGNTIYF. As DNA, the CDR3 is TGTGCCAGCAGCTGGACAGTCGGAAACACCATATATTTT.

V gene TRBV6-5 combines with J gene TRBJ2-1, with TRBD2 matching over 10 bases. Germline V gene data show CDR1 as MNHEY and CDR2 as SVGAGI. The CDR3 is 15 amino acids. V shed 6 bases and J 4 bases; nucleotides not matched to a gene: 6. The CDR3 DNA follows: TGTGCCAGCAGCCAGACTAGCGGGCCTTACAATGAGCAGTTCTTC. It translates to CASSQTSGPYNEQFF.

The chain carries TRBV27 and TRBJ2-5; D might be TRBD2 (5 bases). CDR1 is MNHEY, CDR2 SMNVEV, per germline (reference sequence). The CDR3 runs 14 residues. Trimming left V 5 bases short and J 3 bases short, with 13 bases between. The CDR3 is CASSQSGIKETQYF. For the CDR3, the DNA is TGTGCCAGCAGTCAATCGGGGATTAAAGAGACCCAGTACTTC.

This clone has just one count. The genes are TRBV7-2 and TRBJ1-1, with D unclear. There are 14 residues in the CDR3. With 1 base removed from V and 1 base from J, the gap between germline ends came to 7 bases. The V gene's germline CDR1 is SGHTA and CDR2 FQGNSA. The CDR3 sequence is CASSLDPRNTEAFF. The DNA for the CDR3 is TGTGCCAGCAGCTTAGACCCCAGGAACACTGAAGCTTTCTTT.